This TCR beta chain was recorded in a study of cytomegalovirus exposure and HLA in healthy donors. The primer mix had 60 Vbeta and 13 Jbeta primers. Sequencing used immunoSEQ multiplex PCR; TCRdb keeps in-frame clones, though not all of them. This table has about 190,000 clones, roughly 80% appearing once. Sequencing was done on a sample of PBMCs. The clonotype originates from a woman between 18 and 30 years old in good health and CMV-seronegative.

The CDR3 DNA reads as TGTGCCAGCAGCTCCCCGGTCCCTTACCAAAACATTCAGTACTTC. This sequence encodes CASSSPVPYQNIQYF. The V and J genes are TRBV28 and TRBJ2-4; D unclear. In germline, CDR1 is MDHEN, CDR2 SYDVKM. The CDR3 extends over 15 amino acids. Trimming took off 6 bases at V and 5 bases at J, with 17 bases between the two ends.